A selection of T cell receptor beta chains follows, all from one sample in a study of monozygotic twins with inflammatory bowel disease. One entry per CDR3 protein, without DNA, is what TCRdb gives after re-calling the 5' RACE reads. This sample's table has over 130,000 distinct CDR3 sequences. The sample was blood. The receptors derive from a human donor with ulcerative colitis or Crohn's disease, or a healthy co-twin of an affected twin (not recorded which). CDR3s include the opening cysteine and the closing phenylalanine or tryptophan.

cdr3_aa: CASSRYNNEQFF
v_call: TRBV7-2
j_call: TRBJ2-1

cdr3_aa: CATRTGNTEAFF
v_call: TRBV7-2
j_call: TRBJ1-1

cdr3_aa: CASSSRLAGDYNEQFF
v_call: TRBV12-3/TRBV12-4
j_call: TRBJ2-1

cdr3_aa: CSASMQGVRYEQYF
v_call: TRBV20-1
j_call: TRBJ2-7

cdr3_aa: CASCKARGSYEQYF
v_call: TRBV6-1
j_call: TRBJ2-7

cdr3_aa: CASSWGPGEAFF
v_call: TRBV5-1
j_call: TRBJ1-1

cdr3_aa: CASSSLLGGTIYF
v_call: TRBV7-8
j_call: TRBJ1-3

cdr3_aa: CASSQARYNEQFF
v_call: TRBV19
j_call: TRBJ2-1

cdr3_aa: CASSHQGLMSTDTQYF
v_call: TRBV6-5
j_call: TRBJ2-3

cdr3_aa: CASSLTTGQIYGYTF
v_call: TRBV5-1
j_call: TRBJ1-2

cdr3_aa: CASSPNRHLSYEQYF
v_call: TRBV7-6
j_call: TRBJ2-7